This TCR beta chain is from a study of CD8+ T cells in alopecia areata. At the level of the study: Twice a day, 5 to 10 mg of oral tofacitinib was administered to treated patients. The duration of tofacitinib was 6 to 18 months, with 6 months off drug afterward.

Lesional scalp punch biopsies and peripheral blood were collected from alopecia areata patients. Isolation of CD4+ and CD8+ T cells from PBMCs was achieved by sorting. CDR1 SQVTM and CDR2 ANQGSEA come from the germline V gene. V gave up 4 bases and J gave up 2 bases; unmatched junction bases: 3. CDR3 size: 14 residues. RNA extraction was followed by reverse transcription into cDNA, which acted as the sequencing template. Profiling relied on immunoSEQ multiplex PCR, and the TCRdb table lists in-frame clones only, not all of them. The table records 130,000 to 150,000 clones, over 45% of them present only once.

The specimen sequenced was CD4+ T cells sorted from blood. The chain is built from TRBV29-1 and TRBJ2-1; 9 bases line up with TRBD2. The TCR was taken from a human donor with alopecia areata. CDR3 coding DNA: TGCAGCGTTGTCTCTAGCGGGGCCTACAATGAGCAGTTCTTC. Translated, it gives CSVVSSGAYNEQFF.